This passage covers 2 T cell receptor beta chains from one sample sequenced in a study of T cell repertoires and HLA-DP antigens. These TCRs' antigens remain unknown. TCRdb keeps only in-frame clones here, not all; method: immunoSEQ multiplex PCR. The data hold more than 90,000 clones, with around 93% observed a single time. The material sequenced was CD4+ T cells from PBMCs. The receptors shown here come from a woman between 18 and 29 years old in good health and CMV-seronegative.

The rearrangement uses TRBV2 and TRBJ1-5; the match to TRBD1 covers 10 bases. This CDR3 is built from 15 residues. Germline V lookup: CDR1 SNHLY, CDR2 FYNNEI. The junction had 1 base not matched to a gene; V was cut back by 1 base and J by 4 bases. The CDR3 sequence is CASSEGGQGNQPQHF. The CDR3 DNA sequence: TGTGCCAGCAGTGAAGGGGGACAGGGGAATCAGCCCCAGCATTTT.

CDR3: CASSFGVSNQPQHF. The CDR3 DNA reads TGCGCCAGCAGCTTCGGGGTTAGCAATCAGCCCCAGCATTTT. The chain combines TRBV5-1 with TRBJ1-5; D is undetermined. From germline, CDR1 is SGHRS and CDR2 YFSETQ. V lost 2 bases and J lost 0, with 6 bases in between. The CDR3 contains 14 residues.